Listed here are 15 T cell receptor beta chains from one sample, sequenced in a study of graft-versus-host responses after intestinal transplantation. The antigens of these receptors remain unknown. Here immunoSEQ multiplex PCR was the method, and the copy in TCRdb shows in-frame clones only, minus some. The sample contains 85,000 to 90,000 clones, roughly four fifths of which appear only once. The material sequenced was unstimulated CD8+ T cells sorted from spleen or lymph node cells, taken before intestinal transplant. The receptor set was obtained from a human donor who received an intestinal transplant.

CDR3 sequence (DNA): TGTGCCAGCAGCTTGGCCGCAGGGGATGGGAGAAGCAATCAGCCCCAGCATTTT. Its translation: CASSLAAGDGRSNQPQHF. The chain recombines TRBV5-5 with TRBJ1-5, with a weak D call TRBD1 (6 bases). Germline CDR1 and CDR2: SGHKS and YYEKEE (reference sequence). The CDR3 totals 18 residues. With 0 bases removed from V and 1 base from J, the gap between germline ends came to 17 bases. The whole variable domain, filled in from reference TRBV5-5 and TRBJ1-5, reads DAGVTQSPTHLIKTRGQQVTLRCSPISGHKSVSWYQQVLGQGPQFIFQYYEKEERGRGNFPDRFSARQFPNYSSELNVNALLLGDSALYLCASSLAAGDGRSNQPQHFGDGTRLSIL.

The rearrangement uses TRBV19 and TRBJ2-1; no firm D call. The CDR3 totals 15 residues. Germline CDR1 is LNHDA and CDR2 is SQIVND (reference sequence). V gave up 7 bases and J gave up 6 bases, with 19 bases separating them. The CDR3 spells CASTLYGGTFNEQFF. CDR3 bases: TGTGCCAGTACCTTATACGGCGGAACCTTCAATGAGCAGTTCTTC.

V gene TRBV11-2 combines with J gene TRBJ2-7, with 7 bases that match TRBD1. Germline assignment: CDR1 SGHAT and CDR2 FQNNGV. V gave up 5 bases and J gave up 4 bases; unmatched junction bases: 2. This CDR3 contains 12 residues. CDR3 nucleotides: TGTGCCAGCAGCCCGACAGGGTACGAGCAGTACTTC. Amino acid sequence: CASSPTGYEQYF.

The rearrangement joins TRBV28 to TRBJ1-2; TRBD1 is a possible D gene (6 bases). The CDR3 extends over 15 amino acids. Germline loops: CDR1 MDHEN, CDR2 SYDVKM. Trimming pared 3 bases from V and 2 bases from J, leaving 13 bases between. This chain's CDR3 is CASSFSQGLNYGYTF. The CDR3 nucleotides read TGTGCCAGCAGTTTCTCTCAGGGGCTGAACTATGGCTACACCTTC.

This clone was seen a handful of times. The chain is built from TRBV27 and TRBJ2-7; 14 bases are shared with TRBD2. The CDR3 runs 15 residues. CDR1 is MNHEY and CDR2 is SMNVEV in the germline V gene (reference sequence). With V trimmed by 2 bases and J by 3 bases, 0 bases remained unmatched. CDR3 nucleotides: TGTGCCAGCAGTTTAGGACTAGCGGGAGGCTACGAGCAGTACTTC. Translation gives CASSLGLAGGYEQYF.

This rearrangement joins TRBV7-5 to TRBJ1-2; the table's D call, TRBD1, was not checked against the DNA. TRBV7-5 is flagged as a pseudogene. CDR3 length equals 16 residues. The CDR3 DNA reads TGTGTCAGAAGCCTCCCCGACAGCTACTACTTCTATGGCTACACCTTC. Protein: CVRSLPDSYYFYGYTF.

This clone came up a few times. The chain combines TRBV27 with TRBJ1-5; possibly TRBD1 for D (6 bases). Trimming cost V 2 bases and J 7 bases, with 12 bases left between them. Germline assignment: CDR1 MNHEY and CDR2 SMNVEV (reference sequence). CDR3 length: 14 residues. DNA for the CDR3: TGTGCCAGCAGTTTAATCGGGGGCGAACAGCCCCAGCATTTT. Its translation: CASSLIGGEQPQHF.

This sequence joins TRBV11-1 and TRBJ1-1; no firm D call. Trimming took 1 base from V and 1 from J, leaving 13 bases between them. Germline V gene lookup returns CDR1 SGHAT and CDR2 FQDESV (reference sequence). The CDR3 contains 16 residues. DNA for the CDR3: TGTGCCAGCAGCTTAGAGGCTCAGGTTGCGAACACTGAAGCTTTCTTT. This encodes CASSLEAQVANTEAFF.

J is TRBJ2-3 and V is TRBV11-2; 7 nucleotides agree with TRBD1. Looked up from germline, CDR1 is SGHAT and CDR2 is FQNNGV. The CDR3 is 18 amino acids. Trimming removed 4 bases from V and 0 bases from J; junction bases left unmatched: 13. The CDR3 loop reads CASSSSIWDSSSTDTQYF. CDR3 in DNA: TGTGCCAGCAGCTCCAGTATCTGGGACAGTTCTAGCACAGATACGCAGTATTTT.

This sequence joins TRBV2 and TRBJ2-3, with D tentatively TRBD1 or TRBD2 (5 bases each). Trimming removed 3 bases at V and 6 bases at J, with 7 bases between. The CDR3 is made up of 12 amino acids. The germline V gene has CDR1 SNHLY and CDR2 FYNNEI. Here the CDR3 DNA reads TGTGCCAGCAGTGACTGGGGGGATACGCAGTATTTT. This gives the protein CASSDWGDTQYF.

The rearrangement uses TRBV11-3 and TRBJ1-5; no firm D call. Looked up from germline, CDR1 is SGHNT and CDR2 is YENEEA. V was shortened by 5 bases and J by 0 bases, with 14 bases between the two germline ends. CDR3 length equals 16 residues. The CDR3 DNA sequence: TGTGCCAGCAGCCCCCAACAGAAACTTAGCAATCAGCCCCAGCATTTT. Translation gives CASSPQQKLSNQPQHF.

This sequence joins TRBV7-9 and TRBJ1-1, with D maybe TRBD1 (6 bases). The germline CDR1 and CDR2 sequences are SEHNR and FQNEAQ (reference sequence). The CDR3 has 12 residues. Trimming left V 5 bases short and J 4 bases short, with 8 bases between. The CDR3 DNA reads as TGTGCCAGCAGCGAAGGGGGCACTGAAGCTTTCTTT. This translates into CASSEGGTEAFF.

The CDR3 region has the DNA TGCGCCAGCAGCCAACCAGTGGGACAAAACACTGAAGCTTTCTTT. This gives the protein CASSQPVGQNTEAFF. This rearrangement joins TRBV4-1 to TRBJ1-1; tentative D call: TRBD1 (6 bases). Germline lookup yields CDR1 MGHRA and CDR2 YSYEKL. The V and J ends lost 2 bases and 2 bases respectively, with 12 bases between them. The CDR3 extends over 15 amino acids.

CDR3 loop: CASNQGLTDTGELFF. The CDR3 DNA reads as TGTGCCAGCAATCAGGGTTTAACGGACACCGGGGAGCTGTTTTTT. The chain is built from TRBV6-5 and TRBJ2-2, with D possibly being TRBD1 (5 bases). With 7 bases removed from V and 3 bases from J, the gap between germline ends came to 15 bases. Germline-derived CDR1 and CDR2 are MNHEY and SVGAGI. The CDR3 contains 15 residues.

Only one count was recorded for this clone. The chain joins TRBV4-1 to TRBJ2-7; 7 nucleotides line up with TRBD2. This CDR3 has 16 residues. Germline values: CDR1 MGHRA, CDR2 YSYEKL. J was trimmed by 3 bases and V by 0 bases; bases with no gene match: 8. For the CDR3, the DNA is TGCGCCAGCAGCCAAGACGCGGGCGGGGGAAACTACGAGCAGTACTTC. Its protein is CASSQDAGGGNYEQYF.